The 7 T cell receptor beta chains reported below all come from one sample, sequenced in a study of CD8 T cells in ankylosing spondylitis (dated by TCRdb to 2016 to 2017). The library was prepared using 5' RACE. Sequencer: Illumina HiSeq 2500. The raw public data were reprocessed by TCRdb itself: fastp quality trimming at Q25, MiXCR clonotype calling, in-frame beta chains only. Under each unique CDR3 protein, matching rows form one entry showing the most common genes and DNA. The sample table shows some 240,000 distinct CDR3 sequences, and around 9.1% are seen once. The ten largest clones take up about 6.8% of the sample. The sample comprised blood, either unsorted or a sorted T cell fraction (not recorded which). The origin of the receptors is a male donor with ankylosing spondylitis or in good health (not recorded which).

This clonotype was detected ten times or more. The V gene is TRBV10-3, the J gene TRBJ2-5; 11 bases match TRBD2. This CDR3 contains 14 residues. V lost 7 bases and J lost 4; bases outside the gene matches: 5. The germline V gene encodes CDR1 ENHRY and CDR2 SYGVKD. CDR3 protein: CAIKVAGGPETQYF. Here the CDR3 DNA reads TGTGCCATCAAGGTAGCGGGGGGGCCAGAGACCCAGTACTTC.

This chain uses TRBV12-3 or TRBV12-4 with TRBJ2-3; unclear D gene. Trimming left V 5 bases short and J 5 bases short, with 14 bases between. The CDR3 extends over 14 amino acids. The CDR3 region has the DNA TGTGCCAGCAGTCCTGAGAATGCCATAGATACGCAGTATTTT. Translating it yields CASSPENAIDTQYF.

CDR3 nucleotides: TGCGCCAGCACCGCCGGGGCGAACACTGAAGCTTTCTTT. Protein product: CASTAGANTEAFF. The gene calls are TRBV5-1 and TRBJ1-1; a weak D match, TRBD1 (5 bases). Germline assignment: CDR1 SGHRS and CDR2 YFSETQ. The CDR3 spans 13 residues. V lost 6 bases and J 1 base, leaving 10 bases between the germline ends.

Of note for this clonotype: This could be a read error, since a much larger clone is one nucleotide away. The chain links TRBV5-1 to TRBJ2-3; unclear D gene. The CDR3 runs 14 residues. Germline CDR1 reads SGHRS; CDR2 reads YFSETQ. The CDR3 DNA sequence: TGCGCCAGCAGCTTGGCCACAGACACAAATACGCAGTATTTT. Protein: CASSLATDTNTQYF.

This clonotype was counted at least ten times. The chain carries TRBV5-1 and TRBJ1-1; tentative D call: TRBD1 (5 bases). CDR3 size: 12 residues. Trimming cost V 0 bases and J 7 bases, with 7 bases left between them. Germline-derived CDR1 and CDR2 are SGHRS and YFSETQ. CDR3 in DNA: TGCGCCAGCAGCTTGGAGGGGCGTGAAGCTTTCTTT. It encodes CASSLEGREAFF.

This clonotype has ten or more counts. The chain carries TRBV3-1 and TRBJ1-2; D might be TRBD1 (6 bases). CDR1 is LGHDT and CDR2 is YNNKEL in the germline V gene (reference sequence). The CDR3 totals 12 residues. The V end lost 3 bases, the J end lost 8 bases, and 10 bases lay between the germline ends. The CDR3 loop is CASSQGGAGYTF. CDR3 bases: TGTGCCAGCAGCCAGGGGGGGGCCGGCTACACCTTC.

In its sample, this clonotype was seen many times. The J gene is TRBJ1-2, the V gene TRBV9, with D maybe TRBD1 (5 bases). In germline, CDR1 is SGDLS, CDR2 YYNGEE. This CDR3 has 19 residues. Trimming shortened V by 0 bases and J by 3 bases, and 24 bases separated the two germline ends. Written as DNA, the CDR3 is TGTGCCAGCAGCGTAGTGTCGGGACCCGGCCTTCGCCCTGACTATGGCTACACCTTC. Its protein product is CASSVVSGPGLRPDYGYTF.